This T cell receptor beta chain was sequenced in a study of OX40 agonist ivuxolimab in advanced cancers. About the research overall: Males comprised 70% to 90% of the group, whose mean age was approximately 60 years (range 23 to 79). Partial response was recorded in three patients: one hepatocellular carcinoma and two cutaneous melanoma cases.

Regarding this clone: As yet, its antigen is unknown.

Sequencing was performed with immunoSEQ multiplex PCR; in TCRdb, only in-frame clones are kept and a portion is missing. The sample has tens of thousands of clones; about 87% are singletons. Findings and caveats of the study: More expanded clones were found, on average, in CD8+ than in CD4+ T cells. The 0.1-3.0 mg/kg partial responders had among the lowest clonal expansion.

CDR1 and CDR2 from the germline V gene are SGHTA and FQGNSA. The CDR3 totals 12 residues. The ends were cut back, 1 base at V and 14 bases at J, with 13 bases in the middle. The chain combines TRBV7-2 with TRBJ2-3; weak D call: TRBD2 (6 bases). This receptor was obtained from an adult with an advanced solid tumor such as melanoma, head and neck, liver or kidney cancer. Sequencing used CD4+ or CD8+ T cells sorted from blood, obtained in a trial of the OX40 agonist ivuxolimab. DNA of the CDR3: TGTGCCAGCAGCTTAGAGGCGGGGCCCCGGTATTTT. The encoded protein is CASSLEAGPRYF.